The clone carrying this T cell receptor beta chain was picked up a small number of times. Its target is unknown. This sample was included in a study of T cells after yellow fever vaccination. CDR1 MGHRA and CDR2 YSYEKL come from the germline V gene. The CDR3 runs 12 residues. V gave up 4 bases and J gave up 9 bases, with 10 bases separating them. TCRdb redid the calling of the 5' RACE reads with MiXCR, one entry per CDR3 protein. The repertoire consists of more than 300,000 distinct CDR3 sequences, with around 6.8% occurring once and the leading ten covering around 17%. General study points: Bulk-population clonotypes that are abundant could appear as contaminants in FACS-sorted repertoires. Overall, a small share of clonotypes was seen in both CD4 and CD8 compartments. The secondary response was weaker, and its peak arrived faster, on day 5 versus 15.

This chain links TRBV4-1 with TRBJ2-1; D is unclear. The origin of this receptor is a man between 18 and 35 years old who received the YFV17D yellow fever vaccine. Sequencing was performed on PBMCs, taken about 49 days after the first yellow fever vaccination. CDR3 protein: CASSPTKGEQFF. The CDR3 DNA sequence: TGCGCCAGCAGCCCGACGAAGGGTGAGCAGTTCTTC.